This T cell receptor (beta chain) was sequenced in a study of shared clonotypes between healthy human individuals. Across the whole study: Plates per donor: three CD4 naive, three CD4 memory, two CD8 naive, one CD8 memory.

This table comes from immunoSEQ multiplex PCR, and its TCRdb copy is limited to in-frame clones, with some not included. Among about 960,000 clones listed, about three quarters were seen once. Note on this clone: Its specificity is unknown.

Study-wide results and caveats: Enrolling few donors narrowed the genetic and exposure-history diversity that was represented. Non-shared clonotypes had lower generation probabilities than those shared by all four donors.

The CDR3 spans 14 residues. CDR1 SNHLY and CDR2 FYNNEI come from the germline V gene. Losses at the gene ends were 6 bases for V and 7 bases for J; bases not matched to a gene: 6. The TCR originated in a man younger than 35 in good health. This chain links TRBV2 with TRBJ1-4, with 9 bases lining up with TRBD1. Source material: memory CD4+ T cells sorted from blood. Subset noted: CD45RA-negative fraction. CDR3 DNA sequence: TGTGCCAGCAGGACCGACAGGGGGGCTGAAAAACTGTTTTTT. Translated: CASRTDRGAEKLFF.